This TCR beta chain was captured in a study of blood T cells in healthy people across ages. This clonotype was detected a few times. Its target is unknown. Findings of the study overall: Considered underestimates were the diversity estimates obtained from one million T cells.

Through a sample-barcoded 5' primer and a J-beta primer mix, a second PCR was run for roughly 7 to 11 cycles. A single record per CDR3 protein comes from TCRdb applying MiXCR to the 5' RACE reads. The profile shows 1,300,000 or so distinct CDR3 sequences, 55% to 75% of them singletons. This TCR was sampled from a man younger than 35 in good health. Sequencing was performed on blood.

CDR3 coding DNA: TGTGCCAGCAGCTTCATGGGAACCGAAGCTTTCTTT. It encodes CASSFMGTEAFF. The V call is TRBV7-9, the J call TRBJ1-1; the D is unclear. This CDR3 contains 12 residues. Deletions cut 3 bases from V and 8 bases from J, with 10 bases between. Germline V gene lookup returns CDR1 SEHNR and CDR2 FQNEAQ (reference sequence).